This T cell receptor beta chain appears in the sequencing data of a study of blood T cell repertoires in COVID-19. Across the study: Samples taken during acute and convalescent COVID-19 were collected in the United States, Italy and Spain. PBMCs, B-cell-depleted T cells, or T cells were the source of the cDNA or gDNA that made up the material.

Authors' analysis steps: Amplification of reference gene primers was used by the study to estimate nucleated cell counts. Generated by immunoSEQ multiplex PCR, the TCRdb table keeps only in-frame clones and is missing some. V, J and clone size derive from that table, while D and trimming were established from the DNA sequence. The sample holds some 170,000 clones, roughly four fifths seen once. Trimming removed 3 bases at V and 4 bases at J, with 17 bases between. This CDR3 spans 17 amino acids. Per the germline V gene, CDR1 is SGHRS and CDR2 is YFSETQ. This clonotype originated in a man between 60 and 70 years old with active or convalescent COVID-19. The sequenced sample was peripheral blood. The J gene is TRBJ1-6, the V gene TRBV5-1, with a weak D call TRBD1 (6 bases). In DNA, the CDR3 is TGCGCCAGCAGCTCCACGGCGGGGGCGGTTTATAATTCACCCCTCCACTTT. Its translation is CASSSTAGAVYNSPLHF. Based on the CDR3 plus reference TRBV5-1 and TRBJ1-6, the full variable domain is KAGVTQTPRYLIKTRGQQVTLSCSPISGHRSVSWYQQTPGQGLQFLFEYFSETQRNKGNFPGRFSGRQFSNSRSEMNVSTLELGDSALYLCASSSTAGAVYNSPLHFGNGTRLTVT.